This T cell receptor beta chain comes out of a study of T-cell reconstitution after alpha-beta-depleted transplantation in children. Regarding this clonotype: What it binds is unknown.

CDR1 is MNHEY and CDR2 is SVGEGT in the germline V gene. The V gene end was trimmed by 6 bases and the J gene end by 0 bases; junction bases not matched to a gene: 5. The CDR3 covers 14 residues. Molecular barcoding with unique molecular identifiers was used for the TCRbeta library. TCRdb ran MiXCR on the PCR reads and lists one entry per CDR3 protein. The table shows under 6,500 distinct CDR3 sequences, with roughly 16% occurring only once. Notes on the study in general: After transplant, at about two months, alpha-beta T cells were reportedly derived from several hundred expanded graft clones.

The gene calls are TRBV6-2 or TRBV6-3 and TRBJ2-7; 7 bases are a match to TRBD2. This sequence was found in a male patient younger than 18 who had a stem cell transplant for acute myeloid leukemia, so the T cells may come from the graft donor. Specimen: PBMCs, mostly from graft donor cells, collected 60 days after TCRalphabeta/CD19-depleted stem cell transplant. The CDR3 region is CASRGRESSYEQYF. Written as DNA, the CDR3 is TGTGCCAGCAGAGGGCGGGAGAGCTCCTACGAGCAGTACTTC.